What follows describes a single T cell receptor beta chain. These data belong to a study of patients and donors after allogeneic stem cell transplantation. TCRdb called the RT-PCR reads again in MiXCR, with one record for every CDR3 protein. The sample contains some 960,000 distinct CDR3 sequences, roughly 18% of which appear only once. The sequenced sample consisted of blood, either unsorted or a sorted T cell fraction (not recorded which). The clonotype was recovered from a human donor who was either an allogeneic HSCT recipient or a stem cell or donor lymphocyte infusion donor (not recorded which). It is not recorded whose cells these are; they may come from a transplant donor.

The CDR3 sequence is CSARSLADYNEQFF. CDR3 bases: TGCAGTGCTAGGAGCCTAGCGGACTACAATGAGCAGTTCTTC. The V gene is TRBV20-1, the J gene TRBJ2-1, with 7 nucleotides matching TRBD2. Germline values: CDR1 DFQATT, CDR2 SNEGSKA (reference sequence). The J segment lost 3 bases and the V segment lost 3 bases, leaving 5 bases of the junction unmatched. The CDR3 consists of 14 residues.